This T cell receptor beta chain was recorded in a study of cytomegalovirus exposure and HLA in healthy donors. PCR involved 60 Vbeta and 13 Jbeta primers. This table comes from immunoSEQ multiplex PCR, and its TCRdb copy is limited to in-frame clones, with some not included. Of 160,000 or so clones in the sample, around three quarters were seen once. Sequences were obtained from PBMCs. This clonotype was obtained from a woman aged 35 to 49 in good health and CMV-seronegative.

CDR3 sequence: CASIPQGADIAGNTIYF. The CDR3 coding sequence is TGTGCCAGCATCCCCCAGGGGGCCGACATTGCTGGAAACACCATATATTTT. This chain connects TRBV2 to TRBJ1-3; 8 bases match TRBD1. This CDR3 spans 17 amino acids. CDR1 is SNHLY and CDR2 is FYNNEI in the germline V gene. J was trimmed by 2 bases and V by 7 bases; bases with no gene match: 13.